This is a list of T cell receptor beta chains from one sample in a study of blood T cell repertoires in COVID-19. The table came from immunoSEQ multiplex PCR; TCRdb's copy has only in-frame clones and leaves some out. The sample contains under 300,000 clones, 89% of which appear only once. The specimen was peripheral blood. These receptors all stem from a woman aged 40-49 years who had recovered from COVID-19. Each CDR3 is given with its conserved first and last residue. A D gene is named only where the DNA matches it firmly. Only part of the rows carry a size: once, few, many, or a class if the clone is expanded.

>-|TRBJ2-1|TRBD2|TRBV19
TGTGCCAGTAGTATAGGGGCTAGCGGGGCCCTTTACAATGAGCAGTTCTTC
CASSIGASGALYNEQFF
>once|TRBJ2-1|TRBD2|TRBV6-5
TGTGCCAGCAGCCTAGCGGGACCCTACAATGAGCAGTTCTTC
CASSLAGPYNEQFF
>once|TRBJ1-2|-|TRBV3-1/TRBV3-2
TGTGCCAGCAGCCAACCTGGGGTAGGGGGCTATGGCTACACCTTC
CASSQPGVGGYGYTF
>-|TRBJ2-3|TRBD2|TRBV29-1
TGCAGCGTTGATGGGGCCCCCGGGACTAGGAAAGATACGCAGTATTTT
CSVDGAPGTRKDTQYF
>-|TRBJ1-5|-|TRBV19
TGTGCCAGTAGTATAGTACCGGGAAAGGCTCAGCCCCAGCATTTT
CASSIVPGKAQPQHF
>-|TRBJ2-5|TRBD1|TRBV27
TGTGCCAGCAGTCCCATTAATATCGGGACAGGGAGGATGTTTACACAAGAGACCCAGTACTTC
CASSPINIGTGRMFTQETQYF
>-|TRBJ2-3|-|TRBV5-1
TGCGCCAGCACCCAGGGGGGAGATACGCAGTATTTT
CASTQGGDTQYF
>-|TRBJ2-7|TRBD2|TRBV6-5
TGTGCCAGCAGAGGGACTAGCGGGAGCTCCTACGAGCAGTACTTC
CASRGTSGSSYEQYF
>-|TRBJ2-7|-|TRBV11-2
TGTGCCAGCAGCTTCTTTCCCGGGAGCTCCTACGAGCAGTACTTC
CASSFFPGSSYEQYF
>once|TRBJ2-5|-|TRBV4-1
TGCGCCAGCAGCCAAGTTGGGGGGGAGACCCAGTACTTC
CASSQVGGETQYF
>once|TRBJ2-1|-|TRBV30
TGTGCCTGGAGGTATGGGACTGGCGACAATGAGCAGTTCTTC
CAWRYGTGDNEQFF
>-|TRBJ2-2|-|TRBV9
TGTGCCAGCACCGGTGGGAACACCGGGGAGCTGTTTTTT
CASTGGNTGELFF
>-|TRBJ2-7|TRBD1|TRBV5-4
TGTGCCAGCAGCGACCGGGACAGGGGAACCCACGAGCAGTACTTC
CASSDRDRGTHEQYF
>few|TRBJ2-3|-|TRBV21-1
TGTGCCAGCAGCAAATGGGTTAGCGGGAGGGTTACAGATACGCAGTATTTT
CASSKWVSGRVTDTQYF
>-|TRBJ2-1|-|TRBV3-1/TRBV3-2
TGTGCCAGCAGCCCTCAGGGGTGGAATGAGCAGTTCTTC
CASSPQGWNEQFF
>-|TRBJ2-7|TRBD2|TRBV29-1
TGCAGCGCCACCGGTACAGCGGGAATATTAGGCGAGCAGTACTTC
CSATGTAGILGEQYF
>-|TRBJ2-7|TRBD2|TRBV30
TGTGCCTGGAGTGCCCTCGCGGGCGGGAGGGAATACGAGCAGTACTTC
CAWSALAGGREYEQYF
>-|TRBJ2-7|-|TRBV5-5
TGTGCCAGCAGCGTCCCAGGGGTAGGGGCCTACGAGCAGTACTTC
CASSVPGVGAYEQYF
>-|TRBJ1-4|TRBD1|TRBV6-5
TGTGCCAGCAGCCCGGGACAGGGGGGCGGAAAACTGTTTTTT
CASSPGQGGGKLFF
>-|TRBJ2-4|-|TRBV28
TGTGCCAGCAGCTATACGACTTTAGCCAAAAACATTCAGTACTTC
CASSYTTLAKNIQYF
>-|TRBJ1-4|-|TRBV2
TGTGCCAGCAGGACTACAAGGGAGGAAAAACTGTTTTTT
CASRTTREEKLFF
>-|TRBJ2-7|TRBD1|TRBV4-1
TGCGCCAGCAGCCAAGTCGACAGGGGCCACGAGCAGTACTTC
CASSQVDRGHEQYF
>many|TRBJ1-2|TRBD1|TRBV3-1/TRBV3-2
TGTGCCAGCAGCCCCCTCGGGGACAGGGGGTATGGCTACACCTTC
CASSPLGDRGYGYTF
>-|TRBJ1-5|-|TRBV30
TGTGCCTGGAGTGTAGCCGACAGAAACAATCAGCCCCAGCATTTT
CAWSVADRNNQPQHF
>-|TRBJ2-1|TRBD2|TRBV19
TGTGCCAGTAGTATAGGACTAGCGGATTACTACAATGAGCAGTTCTTC
CASSIGLADYYNEQFF
>-|TRBJ1-3|-|TRBV7-9
TGTGCCAGCAGCACCGGCCAGGCCCCTGGAAACACCATATATTTT
CASSTGQAPGNTIYF
>-|TRBJ1-6|-|TRBV19
TGTGCCAGTAGCGTGGGGGGGAGTTCACCCCTCCACTTT
CASSVGGSSPLHF
>-|TRBJ2-3|-|TRBV4-1
TGCGCCAGCAGCCAAGAAGGAAGCGTCACTAGCACAGATACGCAGTATTTT
CASSQEGSVTSTDTQYF
>-|TRBJ1-1|-|TRBV19
TGTGCCAGTTCGGATCCGGGACACATCGGATCCATGAACACTGAAGCTTTCTTT
CASSDPGHIGSMNTEAFF
>-|TRBJ2-7|TRBD2|TRBV7-9
TGTGCCAGCAGCGTATTTACACTCACTAGCGATTACGAGCAGTACTTC
CASSVFTLTSDYEQYF
>-|TRBJ2-1|TRBD2|TRBV7-8
TGTGCCAGCAGCCCGCCCTTCCGACTAGCGAGGAACAATGAGCAGTTCTTC
CASSPPFRLARNNEQFF
>-|TRBJ2-1|TRBD2|TRBV2
TGTGCCAGCCCCAGCGGGAGCTCCTACAATGAGCAGTTCTTC
CASPSGSSYNEQFF
>once|TRBJ2-7|TRBD1|TRBV6-2/TRBV6-3
TGTGCCAGCAGTTACTCGCGGGACAGGGCCCGATCCGAGCAGTACTTC
CASSYSRDRARSEQYF
>few|TRBJ2-5|TRBD1|TRBV2
TGTGCCAGCAGTGACAGGGGGTACCAAGAGACCCAGTACTTC
CASSDRGYQETQYF
>-|TRBJ1-5|TRBD1|TRBV6-5
TGTGCCAGCAGTAGGGACAGGGTAGGCGATCAGCCCCAGCATTTT
CASSRDRVGDQPQHF
>-|TRBJ2-3|-|TRBV18
TGTGCCAGCTCACCACCGGGCCTCCGCACAGATACGCAGTATTTT
CASSPPGLRTDTQYF
>-|TRBJ1-1|-|TRBV28
TGTGCCAGCAGTTTAGGGAGTTCCGTCGCTGAAGCTTTCTTT
CASSLGSSVAEAFF
>-|TRBJ1-2|-|TRBV3-1/TRBV3-2
TGTGCCAGCAGCCGATCACAGGGAAAAGGGGGCTACACCTTC
CASSRSQGKGGYTF
>-|TRBJ1-2|-|TRBV18
TGTGCCAGCTCACCAGGGGGCCATGGCTACACCTTC
CASSPGGHGYTF
>once|TRBJ2-1|TRBD2|TRBV30
TGTGCCTGGAGTGTACTTCTAGCGGGACGTGAGCAGTTCTTC
CAWSVLLAGREQFF
>-|TRBJ2-6|-|TRBV19
TGTGCCAGTAGTATAAGACAGTTGCTAGAGTCTGGGGCCAACGTCCTGACTTTC
CASSIRQLLESGANVLTF